Below, 8 T cell receptor beta chains from the same sample are listed, as sequenced in a study of neurological immune-mediated disorders. As to time point: longitudinal time-point 3. TCRdb re-called the 5' RACE reads with MiXCR, one entry per CDR3 protein. The sample yields 84,000 or so distinct CDR3 sequences, about 4.5% seen once. Source material: PBMCs. The receptors stem from a woman aged 55-70 years with multiple sclerosis.

This clonotype was detected ten times or more. The chain carries TRBV5-1 and TRBJ2-7; 9 positions match TRBD1. This CDR3 has 14 residues. V shed 7 bases and J 2 bases; nucleotides not matched to a gene: 7. In germline, CDR1 is SGHRS, CDR2 YFSETQ. Here the CDR3 DNA reads TGCGCCAGCCGAGGACAGGGGTATCCCTACGAGCAGTACTTC. It encodes CASRGQGYPYEQYF.

This clonotype was counted many times. J is TRBJ1-2 and V is TRBV12-3 or TRBV12-4; D gene unclear. The CDR3 covers 16 residues. V lost 5 bases and J lost 4, with 20 bases in between. For the CDR3, the DNA is TGTGCCAGCAGTCCCTCGGACGGTAGCGGAGGCTATGGCTACACCTTC. Translating gives CASSPSDGSGGYGYTF.

This clonotype was counted at least ten times. The chain is built from TRBV12-3 or TRBV12-4 and TRBJ1-1; D is unclear. V lost 0 bases to trimming and J lost 1 base, with 6 bases between them. CDR3 length equals 14 residues. The CDR3 loop reads CASSLAARNTEAFF. In DNA form, the CDR3 reads TGTGCCAGCAGTTTAGCGGCTAGGAACACTGAAGCTTTCTTT.

There are many counts of this clonotype. The V and J genes are TRBV5-1 and TRBJ1-5; D is perhaps TRBD1 (6 bases). CDR3 size: 14 residues. Germline V gives CDR1 SGHRS, CDR2 YFSETQ. Trimming shortened V by 4 bases and J by 1 base, and 9 bases separated the two germline ends. CDR3: CASSPGESNQPQHF. CDR3 sequence (DNA): TGCGCCAGCAGCCCAGGGGAGAGCAATCAGCCCCAGCATTTT.

This clonotype was counted at least ten times. In DNA form, the CDR3 reads TGTGCCAGCACCCCCGCAGGGGCCCGAGGAGCTGAAGCTTTCTTT. Translating gives CASTPAGARGAEAFF. The chain uses TRBV18 and TRBJ1-1, with D tentatively TRBD1 (6 bases). Germline values: CDR1 KGHSH, CDR2 LQKENI. This CDR3 contains 15 residues. With 8 bases removed from V and 6 bases from J, the gap between germline ends came to 22 bases.

The table lists this clonotype with many counts. J is TRBJ2-5 and V is TRBV5-6; 7 nucleotides line up with TRBD1. With 2 bases clipped from V and 2 bases from J, the junction kept 0 bases outside the gene matches. The germline V gene encodes CDR1 SGHDT and CDR2 YYEEEE. The CDR3 consists of 13 residues. The CDR3 DNA reads as TGTGCCAGCAGCTTCAGGGGGCAAGAGACCCAGTACTTC. As protein: CASSFRGQETQYF.

This clonotype has ten or more counts. V and J are TRBV5-1 and TRBJ2-6, with TRBD1 matching 8 bases. CDR3 length: 18 amino acids. Germline CDR1 SGHRS, CDR2 YFSETQ. V lost 4 bases to trimming and J lost 1 base; unmatched junction nucleotides: 10. The CDR3 loop reads CASSTRGTGTSGANVLTF. CDR3 DNA: TGCGCCAGCAGCACGCGCGGGACAGGAACGTCTGGGGCCAACGTCCTGACTTTC.

This clonotype has ten or more counts. The chain has TRBV28 and TRBJ2-7; no clear D gene. There are 14 residues in the CDR3. Germline CDR1 and CDR2: MDHEN and SYDVKM. V was pared by 2 bases and J by 1 base, with 9 bases between. The CDR3 DNA is TGTGCCAGCAGTTTAAGGTTTACGTCCTACGAGCAGTACTTC. Its translation: CASSLRFTSYEQYF.